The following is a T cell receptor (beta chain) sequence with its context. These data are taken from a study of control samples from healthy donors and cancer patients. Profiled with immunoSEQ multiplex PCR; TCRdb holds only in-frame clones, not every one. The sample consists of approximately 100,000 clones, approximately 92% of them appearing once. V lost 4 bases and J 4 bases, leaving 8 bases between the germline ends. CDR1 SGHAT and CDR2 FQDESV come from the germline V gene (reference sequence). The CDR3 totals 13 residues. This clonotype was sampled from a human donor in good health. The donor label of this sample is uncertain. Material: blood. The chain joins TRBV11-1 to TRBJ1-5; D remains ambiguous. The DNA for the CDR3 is TGTGCCAGCAGCTCAAAGGGAAATCAGCCCCAGCATTTT. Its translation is CASSSKGNQPQHF.